This TCR beta chain was observed in a study of T cell responses to AZD1222 COVID-19 vaccine. Study observations and caveats: Among the donors, most were white British and more were female, and clonal diversity was possibly underestimated. Along spike, vaccine-associated CD4 TCRs were found throughout, with dominance at 160-218 and 743-854. Only a handful of individuals given AZD1222 were seropositive at baseline.

Of note for this clone: Its antigen is still unknown.

After removal of 5 bases from V and 0 bases from J, the junction contained 10 bases not matched to a gene. The CDR3 covers 17 residues. Germline CDR1 and CDR2: ENHRY and SYGVKD. Sequenced by immunoSEQ multiplex PCR; TCRdb stores in-frame clones only, minus some. This table holds 130,000 or so clones, roughly nine tenths found once. Sequenced here: peripheral blood, sampled 28 days after the second AZD1222 dose. The chain recombines TRBV10-3 with TRBJ1-3, with 7 nucleotides matching TRBD1. The sequence came from an adult who received the AZD1222 COVID-19 vaccine. The CDR3 DNA reads as TGTGCCATCAGTTCGGGACAGCATTTTTTCTCTGGAAACACCATATATTTT. Amino acids: CAISSGQHFFSGNTIYF.